This TCR beta chain was obtained from a study of siplizumab effects on memory and regulatory T cells. Study-level findings and limits: In roughly 75-95% of proliferating CD4+ or CD8+ clones, a naive or memory phenotype could not be assigned.

Sequenced by immunoSEQ multiplex PCR; TCRdb stores in-frame clones only, minus some. Of around 99,000 clones in the sample, about 90% were seen once. The length of the CDR3 is 12 residues. V dropped 7 bases and J dropped 7 bases, with 11 bases sitting between them. Per germline, CDR1 SNHLY and CDR2 FYNNEI. Points on this clone: The target antigen is unknown.

V and J are TRBV2 and TRBJ1-5; D is unclear. The TCR sequence derives from a human donor in good health. The sequenced sample consisted of Tregs sorted from blood. Here the CDR3 DNA reads TGTGCCAGCACTCTCGGGGTCCAGCCCCAGCATTTT. It translates to CASTLGVQPQHF.